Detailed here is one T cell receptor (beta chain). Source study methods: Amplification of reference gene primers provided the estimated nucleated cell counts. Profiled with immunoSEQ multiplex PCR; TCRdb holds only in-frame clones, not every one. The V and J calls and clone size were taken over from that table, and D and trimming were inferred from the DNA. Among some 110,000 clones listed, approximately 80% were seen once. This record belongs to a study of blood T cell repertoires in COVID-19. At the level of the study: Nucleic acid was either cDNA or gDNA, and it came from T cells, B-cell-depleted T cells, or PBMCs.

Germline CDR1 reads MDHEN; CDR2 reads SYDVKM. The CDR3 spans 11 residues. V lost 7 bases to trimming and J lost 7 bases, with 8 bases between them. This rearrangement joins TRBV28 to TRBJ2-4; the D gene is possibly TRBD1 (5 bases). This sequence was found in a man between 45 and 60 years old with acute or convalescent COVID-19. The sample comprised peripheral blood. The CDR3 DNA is TGTGCCAGCAAAGGGGTGAACATTCAGTACTTC. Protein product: CASKGVNIQYF. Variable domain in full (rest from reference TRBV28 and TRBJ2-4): DVKVTQSSRYLVKRTGEKVFLECVQDMDHENMFWYRQDPGLGLRLIYFSYDVKMKEKGDIPEGYSVSREKKERFSLILESASTNQTSMYLCASKGVNIQYFGAGTRLSVL.